This T cell receptor (beta chain) was sequenced during a study of beta chain features in type 1 diabetes. Study observations and caveats: When Type 1 diabetes patients were examined, their TCRB CDR3s proved moderately but significantly shorter in all four CD4+ subsets.

This clone was seen a few times. Its target is unknown. Germline lookup yields CDR1 SGHRS and CDR2 YFSETQ. The CDR3 covers 15 residues. V was cut by 7 bases and J by 0 bases, with 14 bases left in between. Populations isolated by sorting all had purity greater than 95%. The authors reverse transcribed all of the isolated RNA, so sequencing captured expressed TCRB transcripts. Profiling relied on immunoSEQ multiplex PCR, and the TCRdb table lists in-frame clones only, not all of them. The sample consists of 640,000 or so clones, about 14% of them appearing once. Sequencing was performed on naive CD4+ T cells from blood. This clonotype was obtained from a man aged 18 to 30 with type 1 diabetes. V and J are TRBV5-1 and TRBJ2-1; D may match TRBD1 or TRBD2 (6 bases each). In DNA form, the CDR3 reads TGCGCCAGCTCCCGGGGGCCCTCCTCCTACAATGAGCAGTTCTTC. It yields the protein CASSRGPSSYNEQFF.